The rows below give T cell receptor beta chains drawn from one sample of a study of response to subunit inactivated influenza vaccine. TCRdb re-analysed the RT-PCR reads in MiXCR, keeping a single row per CDR3 protein. The sample consists of around 200,000 distinct CDR3 sequences, about a tenth of them appearing once. The sequences come from non-naive T cells sorted from PBMCs, collected on the day of vaccination. All receptors come from a man aged 45-65 years who received an inactivated influenza vaccine. Both conserved end residues are part of each CDR3. The D gene is left open where the match is weak. Part of the rows lack a size; the others show once, few, many or a class for expanded clones.

TRBV3-1,TRBD1,few,15,TRBJ1-5,CASSHGTASNQPQHF,TGTGCCAGCAGCCATGGGACAGCTAGCAATCAGCCCCAGCATTTT
TRBV12-3/TRBV12-4,TRBD1,NA,15,TRBJ2-7,CASSIRGTGRYEQYF,TGTGCCAGCAGTATCCGCGGGACAGGCCGCTACGAGCAGTACTTC
TRBV11-3,NA,many,14,TRBJ1-6,CARGREGTVSPLHF,TGTGCCAGAGGACGAGAGGGGACGGTCTCTCCCCTCCACTTT
TRBV7-9,NA,many,15,TRBJ2-2,CASSFQAWDTGELFF,TGTGCCAGCAGCTTTCAGGCTTGGGACACCGGGGAGCTGTTTTTT
TRBV4-2,NA,NA,13,TRBJ1-1,CASSPRGRSEAFF,TGTGCCAGCAGCCCAAGGGGACGAAGTGAAGCTTTCTTT
TRBV5-1,TRBD1,few,15,TRBJ1-1,CASSQNRQGSTEAFF,TGCGCCAGCAGCCAGAACCGACAGGGGAGCACTGAAGCTTTCTTT
TRBV20-1,NA,NA,15,TRBJ1-6,CSARYTGSYNSPLHF,TGCAGTGCTAGGTATACAGGGTCCTATAATTCACCCCTCCACTTT
TRBV3-1,NA,few,14,TRBJ2-1,CASSPAGTYNEQFF,TGTGCCAGCAGCCCGGCCGGGACCTACAATGAGCAGTTCTTC
TRBV5-1,TRBD2,NA,15,TRBJ2-5,CASSQGLAGTETQYF,TGCGCCAGCAGCCAGGGACTAGCGGGAACGGAGACCCAGTACTTC
TRBV7-2,NA,NA,14,TRBJ2-7,CASSLDRPVDEQYF,TGTGCCAGCAGCTTAGATAGGCCGGTTGACGAGCAGTACTTC
TRBV20-1,NA,many,12,TRBJ2-1,CSARPSAKEQFF,TGCAGTGCTAGACCTAGCGCGAAAGAGCAGTTCTTC
TRBV5-1,TRBD1,many,14,TRBJ1-1,CASSSGNRGTEAFF,TGCGCCAGCAGCTCGGGGAACAGGGGCACTGAAGCTTTCTTT
TRBV2,TRBD2,NA,18,TRBJ2-3,CASSEPRGSGVGTDTQYF,TGTGCCAGCAGTGAGCCTAGAGGGAGCGGGGTAGGAACAGATACGCAGTATTTT
TRBV28,NA,many,11,TRBJ2-5,CASSDLETQYF,TGTGCCAGCAGTGATTTAGAGACCCAGTACTTC
TRBV5-1,NA,NA,14,TRBJ2-1,CASSLVGQNNEQFF,TGCGCCAGCAGCTTGGTGGGACAAAACAATGAGCAGTTCTTC
TRBV30,TRBD1,NA,16,TRBJ1-5,CAWRGQGAWSNQPQHF,TGTGCCTGGAGAGGACAGGGGGCTTGGAGCAATCAGCCCCAGCATTTT
TRBV12-3/TRBV12-4,NA,many,14,TRBJ2-3,CASSDGTVTDTQYF,TGTGCCAGCAGTGACGGGACGGTCACAGATACGCAGTATTTT
TRBV12-3/TRBV12-4,NA,few,15,TRBJ2-3,CASSPYGGGTDTQYF,TGTGCCAGCAGTCCCTACGGGGGAGGCACAGATACGCAGTATTTT
TRBV7-2,NA,few,13,TRBJ1-2,CASSPRGVRGYTF,TGTGCCAGCAGCCCCCGCGGAGTCCGTGGCTACACCTTC
TRBV6-2/TRBV6-3,NA,NA,13,TRBJ1-1,CASSYVANTEAFF,TGTGCCAGCAGTTACGTTGCGAACACTGAAGCTTTCTTT
TRBV7-3,TRBD2,NA,18,TRBJ2-3,CASSLTSASGMGTDTQYF,TGTGCCAGCAGCTTAACGTCGGCTAGCGGGATGGGCACAGATACGCAGTATTTT
TRBV30,NA,many,14,TRBJ2-1,CAWNTGKLRMEQFF,TGTGCCTGGAATACCGGGAAGCTCCGCATGGAGCAGTTCTTC
TRBV21-1,NA,few,16,TRBJ2-5,CASSKHRGSYVETQYF,TGTGCCAGCAGCAAGCACAGGGGGTCGTACGTAGAGACCCAGTACTTC
TRBV4-1,TRBD1,few,16,TRBJ2-7,CASSQLTGVPIYEQYF,TGCGCCAGCAGCCAGCTGACAGGGGTACCTATCTACGAGCAGTACTTC
TRBV28,NA,few,14,TRBJ1-3,CASSFKGSGNTIYF,TGTGCCAGCAGTTTTAAGGGCTCTGGAAACACCATATATTTT
TRBV6-2/TRBV6-3,NA,NA,13,TRBJ2-5,CASKPGIRETQYF,TGTGCCAGCAAGCCAGGTATAAGGGAGACCCAGTACTTC
TRBV27,TRBD2,NA,17,TRBJ2-7,CASSLLAGGFSSYEQYF,TGTGCCAGCAGTTTACTAGCGGGGGGATTCAGCTCCTACGAGCAGTACTTC
TRBV6-6,NA,many,12,TRBJ1-5,CASSYSDISQHF,TGTGCCAGCAGTTACTCTGACATTTCCCAGCATTTT
TRBV7-9,NA,NA,14,TRBJ2-3,CASSPGPPPDTQYF,TGTGCCAGCAGCCCCGGACCACCACCAGATACGCAGTATTTT
TRBV20-1,NA,NA,12,TRBJ2-5,CSPGNAKETQYF,TGCAGCCCCGGCAATGCGAAGGAGACCCAGTACTTC
TRBV7-9,NA,NA,16,TRBJ2-2,CASSSDQRVNTGELFF,TGTGCCAGCAGCTCTGACCAGAGGGTGAACACCGGGGAGCTGTTTTTT
TRBV5-1,NA,many,11,TRBJ2-7,CASSLGREQYF,TGCGCCAGCAGCTTGGGGAGAGAGCAGTACTTC
TRBV12-3/TRBV12-4,TRBD1,many,15,TRBJ2-4,CASSATGQGRFIQYF,TGTGCCAGCAGCGCTACGGGACAGGGACGATTTATTCAGTACTTC
TRBV28,NA,many,13,TRBJ1-5,CASTQVSNQPQHF,TGTGCCAGCACCCAGGTTAGCAATCAGCCCCAGCATTTT
TRBV12-3/TRBV12-4,NA,NA,11,TRBJ1-1,CASSEDSGAFF,TGTGCCAGCAGCGAAGACAGTGGAGCTTTCTTT
TRBV20-1,NA,many,15,TRBJ1-2,CSATIVRQRYYGYTF,TGCAGTGCAACCATCGTGAGACAGAGGTACTATGGCTACACCTTC
TRBV12-3/TRBV12-4,TRBD2,many,15,TRBJ2-7,CASSSPGTRGYEQYF,TGTGCCAGCAGCAGCCCCGGGACTAGGGGATACGAGCAGTACTTC
TRBV5-5,TRBD1,few,15,TRBJ1-5,CASRPGTGSAQPQHF,TGTGCCAGCAGGCCAGGGACAGGATCGGCTCAGCCCCAGCATTTT
TRBV7-2,TRBD1,many,14,TRBJ2-7,CASSFGQGIGEQYF,TGTGCCAGCAGCTTCGGACAGGGGATCGGGGAGCAGTACTTC
TRBV10-3,TRBD2,NA,14,TRBJ2-1,CAISRTSGAGEHFF,TGTGCCATCAGCCGGACTAGCGGGGCGGGCGAGCACTTCTTC
TRBV4-3,TRBD1,NA,17,TRBJ2-7,CASSLPLFGTGGGEQYF,TGCGCCAGCAGCCTACCCCTATTCGGGACAGGGGGTGGAGAGCAGTACTTC
TRBV20-1,NA,few,14,TRBJ1-2,CSAPTGAVNYGYTF,TGCAGTGCTCCTACGGGTGCGGTCAACTATGGCTACACCTTC
TRBV6-1,NA,NA,15,TRBJ1-3,CATAVDRSSGNTIYF,TGTGCCACTGCAGTGGACCGAAGCTCTGGAAACACCATATATTTT
TRBV9,NA,many,15,TRBJ2-7,CASSANFGTPYEQYF,TGTGCCAGCAGCGCCAACTTTGGGACACCCTACGAGCAGTACTTC
TRBV7-2,TRBD1,few,14,TRBJ2-1,CASSRQGARNEQFF,TGTGCCAGCAGCAGACAGGGGGCGAGGAATGAGCAGTTCTTC
TRBV10-3,NA,many,14,TRBJ1-5,CAISQEAGNQPQHF,TGTGCCATCTCCCAGGAGGCGGGCAATCAGCCCCAGCATTTT
TRBV5-1,NA,many,13,TRBJ2-1,CASSLLLNNEQFF,TGCGCCAGCAGCTTGTTACTGAACAATGAGCAGTTCTTC
TRBV18,NA,few,15,TRBJ2-1,CASSPGQEIYNEQFF,TGTGCCAGCTCACCAGGGCAGGAAATATACAATGAGCAGTTCTTC
TRBV5-1,NA,many,14,TRBJ2-3,CASGRVAEGDTQYF,TGCGCCAGCGGACGGGTGGCGGAAGGGGATACGCAGTATTTT
TRBV4-2,NA,NA,16,TRBJ1-5,CASSQDAGRRNQPQHF,TGTGCCAGCAGCCAAGACGCCGGGCGCCGCAATCAGCCCCAGCATTTT
TRBV7-8,NA,few,15,TRBJ1-1,CASSPRTGSFTEAFF,TGTGCCAGCAGCCCACGGACTGGCAGCTTCACTGAAGCTTTCTTT
TRBV20-1,NA,many,13,TRBJ1-4,CSAGRTTNEKLFF,TGCAGTGCTGGACGGACAACTAATGAAAAACTGTTTTTT
TRBV6-2/TRBV6-3,TRBD2,many,18,TRBJ2-2,CASSQTSMLAVRSGELFF,TGTGCCAGCAGCCAAACCTCGATGCTAGCGGTTAGGTCCGGGGAGCTGTTTTTT
TRBV6-5,NA,few,11,TRBJ2-7,CASSSWYEQYF,TGTGCCAGCAGTTCCTGGTACGAGCAGTACTTC
TRBV6-5,NA,NA,11,TRBJ2-1,CASSYYYEQFF,TGTGCCAGCAGTTACTACTATGAGCAGTTCTTC
TRBV20-1,TRBD2,many,18,TRBJ2-3,CSARRLAGGYLMTDTQYF,TGCAGTGCTAGAAGACTAGCGGGAGGTTACCTTATGACAGATACGCAGTATTTT
TRBV15,NA,many,18,TRBJ2-3,CATSRDGDLGAITDTQYF,TGTGCCACCAGCAGAGATGGGGATTTGGGCGCAATAACAGATACGCAGTATTTT